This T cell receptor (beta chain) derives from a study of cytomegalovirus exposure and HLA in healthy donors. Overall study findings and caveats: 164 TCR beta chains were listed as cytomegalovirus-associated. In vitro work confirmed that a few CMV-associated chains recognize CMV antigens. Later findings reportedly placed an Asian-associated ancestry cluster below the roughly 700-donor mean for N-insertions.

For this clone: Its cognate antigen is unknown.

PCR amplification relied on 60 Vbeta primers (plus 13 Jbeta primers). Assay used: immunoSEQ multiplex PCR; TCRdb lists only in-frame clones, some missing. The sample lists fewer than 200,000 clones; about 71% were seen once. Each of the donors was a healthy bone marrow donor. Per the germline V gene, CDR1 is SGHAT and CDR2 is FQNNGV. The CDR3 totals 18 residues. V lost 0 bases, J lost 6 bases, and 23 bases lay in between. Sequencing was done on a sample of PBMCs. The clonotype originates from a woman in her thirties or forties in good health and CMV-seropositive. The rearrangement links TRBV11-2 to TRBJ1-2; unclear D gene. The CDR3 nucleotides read TGTGCCAGCAGCTTAGATGGTTTATCGAGGAGGCGGGGTAATGGCTACACCTTC. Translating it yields CASSLDGLSRRRGNGYTF.